There are many counts of the clone carrying this TCR beta chain. What it recognizes is unknown. The CDR3 covers 12 residues. CDR1 and CDR2 (germline): SEHNR, FQNEAQ (reference sequence). With 5 bases clipped from V and 14 bases from J, the junction kept 9 bases outside the gene matches. This record belongs to a study of T cells after yellow fever vaccination. Study details: Fractions with few cells were prepared using SMART-Seq v4 Ultra Low Input. Study-wide findings and caveats: The secondary response was weaker, and its peak arrived faster, on day 5 versus 15. The study re-detected most primary-vaccination clones after the booster (96% CD4, roughly 85% CD8). Contaminating bulk clonotypes could be abundant in FACS-sorted repertoires.

MiXCR, applied by TCRdb to the 5' RACE reads, yields one record per CDR3 protein. This sample has 200,000 to 250,000 distinct CDR3 sequences, with 6.9% found just once. The source was CD4+ T cells sorted from PBMCs, collected 15 days after the yellow fever booster vaccination. The chain carries TRBV7-9 and TRBJ2-1; 7 positions agree with TRBD1. The clonotype comes from a man younger than 40 who received the YFV17D yellow fever vaccine. CDR3 in DNA: TGTGCCAGCAGCCCGAACTACCAGGGGGAGTTCTTC. This gives the protein CASSPNYQGEFF.